This note documents a single T cell receptor (beta chain) sequence. Antigen unknown. A read error may account for a junction end that differs from germline. Primers included in the PCR were 60 Vbeta and 13 Jbeta primers. Some clones are missing from TCRdb's copy, which holds only in-frame ones; the method was immunoSEQ multiplex PCR. The sample records about 160,000 clones, about four fifths being singletons. The sample originates from a study of cytomegalovirus exposure and HLA in healthy donors. General study results and limits: In an earlier analysis, most TCR beta V segments were productive about 87% or about 30% of the time. The classifier was said to identify cytomegalovirus status with high specificity and sensitivity.

The CDR3 length is 14 residues. In germline, CDR1 is SGHRS, CDR2 YFSETQ. The chain combines TRBV5-1 with TRBJ2-7, with TRBD2 matching 15 bases. The material sequenced was PBMCs. The sequence was obtained from a male donor in good health and CMV-seropositive. CDR3 DNA sequence: TGCGCCAGCAGCTTGGGCCCCGGGACTAGCGGGAGGTATTTC. Protein product: CASSLGPGTSGRYF.